The entry below gives a single T cell receptor beta chain sequence along with its context. The antigen remains undetermined. The data are from a study of cytomegalovirus exposure and HLA in healthy donors. The study's findings and limits: Overall, approximately 150 TCR beta chains were annotated as cytomegalovirus-associated. Most TCR sequences were seen very rarely across donors, but some public TCRs occurred in many.

TCRdb keeps only in-frame clones here, not all; method: immunoSEQ multiplex PCR. This sample has hundreds of thousands of clones, with 80% to 90% found just once. The CDR3 consists of 16 residues. The germline V gene encodes CDR1 LNHNV and CDR2 YYDKDF (reference sequence). Deletions cut 0 bases from V and 1 base from J, with 12 bases between. This chain uses TRBV15 with TRBJ2-5; D perhaps matches TRBD1 (5 bases). The sequencing input was PBMCs. The TCR was taken from a young woman in good health and CMV-seronegative. The CDR3 loop reads CATSRDPQGTQETQYF. The DNA for the CDR3 is TGTGCCACCAGCAGAGATCCCCAGGGCACCCAAGAGACCCAGTACTTC.